Sequencing of this T cell receptor beta chain was carried out in a study of patients and donors after allogeneic stem cell transplantation. TCRdb processed the RT-PCR reads anew with MiXCR; each CDR3 protein has one entry. In the table there are about a million distinct CDR3 sequences, around 17% of which are singletons. With 2 bases removed from V and 3 bases from J, the gap between germline ends came to 14 bases. The CDR3 is 16 residues long. Germline V CDR1 and CDR2: SGHTA, FQGNSA. This TCR derives from a human donor who was either an allogeneic HSCT recipient or a stem cell or donor lymphocyte infusion donor (not recorded which). It is not recorded whose cells these are; they may come from a transplant donor. The genes are TRBV7-2 and TRBJ1-5; TRBD1 is a possible D gene (5 bases). Sequenced material: blood, either unsorted or a sorted T cell fraction (not recorded which). The CDR3 sequence: CASSLNRDVSNQPQHF. CDR3 DNA: TGTGCCAGCAGCTTAAACCGGGACGTCTCCAATCAGCCCCAGCATTTT.